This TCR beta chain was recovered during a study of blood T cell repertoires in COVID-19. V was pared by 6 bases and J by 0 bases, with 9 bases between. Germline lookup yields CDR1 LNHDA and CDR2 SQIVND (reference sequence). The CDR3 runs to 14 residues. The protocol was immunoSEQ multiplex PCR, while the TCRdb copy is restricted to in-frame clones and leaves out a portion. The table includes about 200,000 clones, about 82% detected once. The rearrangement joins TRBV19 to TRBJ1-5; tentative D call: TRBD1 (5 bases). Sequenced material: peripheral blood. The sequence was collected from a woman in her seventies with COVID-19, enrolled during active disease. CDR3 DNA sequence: TGTGCCAGTAGGTGGGACTATAGCAATCAGCCCCAGCATTTT. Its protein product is CASRWDYSNQPQHF.